This TCR beta chain was profiled in a study of blood T cell repertoires in COVID-19. Profiling relied on immunoSEQ multiplex PCR, and the TCRdb table lists in-frame clones only, not all of them. The data show 250,000 or so clones, under 90% seen once. The germline CDR1 and CDR2 sequences are LGHDT and YNNKEL (reference sequence). The CDR3 length is 12 residues. Trimming stripped 0 bases from V and 7 bases from J, with 7 bases between. The sequencing input was PBMCs or T cells enriched from blood (not recorded which). This clonotype was obtained from a man between 60 and 75 years old who had recovered from COVID-19. This rearrangement joins TRBV3-1 (or the pseudogene TRBV3-2) to TRBJ2-7; no reliable D call. In nucleotides, the CDR3 is TGTGCCAGCAGCCAAGATCGGGTTGAGCAGTACTTC. This sequence encodes CASSQDRVEQYF.